The present entry profiles one T cell receptor (beta chain) with its context. Data came from immunoSEQ multiplex PCR; TCRdb stores just in-frame clones and leaves some out. The table lists around 160,000 clones, about 90% of them singletons. The data originate from a study of cytomegalovirus exposure and HLA in healthy donors. The sequence was collected from a young woman in good health and CMV-seropositive. Sequenced: PBMCs.

CDR3: CASSKLCGQVYNSPLHF. CDR3 DNA sequence: TGTGCCAGCAGCAAACTTTGTGGGCAGGTCTATAATTCACCCCTCCACTTT. This sequence joins TRBV21-1 and TRBJ1-6; the table's D gene call, TRBD1, was not cross checked with the DNA. TRBV21-1 is tagged as a pseudogene. There are 17 residues in the CDR3.